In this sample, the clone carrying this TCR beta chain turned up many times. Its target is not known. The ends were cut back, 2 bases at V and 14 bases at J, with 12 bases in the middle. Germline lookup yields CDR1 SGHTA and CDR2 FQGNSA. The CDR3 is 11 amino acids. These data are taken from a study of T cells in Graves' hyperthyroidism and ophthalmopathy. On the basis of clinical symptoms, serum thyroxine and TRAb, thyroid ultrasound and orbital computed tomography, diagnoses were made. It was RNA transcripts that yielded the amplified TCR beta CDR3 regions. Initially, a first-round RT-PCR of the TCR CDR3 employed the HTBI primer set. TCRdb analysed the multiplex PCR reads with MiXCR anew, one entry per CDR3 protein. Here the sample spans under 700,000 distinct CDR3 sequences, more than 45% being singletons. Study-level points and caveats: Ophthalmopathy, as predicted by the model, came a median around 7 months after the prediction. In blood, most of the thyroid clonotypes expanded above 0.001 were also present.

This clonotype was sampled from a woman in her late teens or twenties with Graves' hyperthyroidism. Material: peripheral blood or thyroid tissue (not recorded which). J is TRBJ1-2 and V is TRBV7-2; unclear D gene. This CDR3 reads CASSLIRTGTF. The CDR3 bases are TGTGCCAGCAGCTTAATCCGCACGGGGACCTTC.